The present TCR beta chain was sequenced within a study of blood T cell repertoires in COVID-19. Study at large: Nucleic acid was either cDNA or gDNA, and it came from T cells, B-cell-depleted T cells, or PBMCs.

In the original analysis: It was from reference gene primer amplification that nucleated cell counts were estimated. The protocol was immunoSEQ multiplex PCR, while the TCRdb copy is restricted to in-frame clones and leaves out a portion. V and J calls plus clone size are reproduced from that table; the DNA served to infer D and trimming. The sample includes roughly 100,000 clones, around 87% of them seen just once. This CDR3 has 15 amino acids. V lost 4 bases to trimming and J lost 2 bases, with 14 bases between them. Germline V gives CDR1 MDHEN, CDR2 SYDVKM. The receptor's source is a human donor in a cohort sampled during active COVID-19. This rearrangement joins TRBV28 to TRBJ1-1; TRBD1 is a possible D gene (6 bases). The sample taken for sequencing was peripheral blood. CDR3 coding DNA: TGTGCCAGCAGTTCGTACAGGGTTCTAAACACTGAAGCTTTCTTT. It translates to CASSSYRVLNTEAFF.